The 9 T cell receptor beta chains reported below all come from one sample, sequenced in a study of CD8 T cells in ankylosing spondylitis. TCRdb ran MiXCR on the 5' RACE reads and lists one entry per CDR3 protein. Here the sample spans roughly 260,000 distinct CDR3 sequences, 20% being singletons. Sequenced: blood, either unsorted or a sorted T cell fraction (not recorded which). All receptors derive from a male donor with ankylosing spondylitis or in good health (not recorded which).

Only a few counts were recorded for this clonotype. The CDR3 DNA reads as TGTGCCAGCAACGCCGACAGGGCGGGCTACACCTTC. Amino acid sequence: CASNADRAGYTF. This chain connects TRBV12-3 or TRBV12-4 to TRBJ1-2; 7 bases map to TRBD1. The CDR3 is made up of 12 amino acids. V lost 7 bases to trimming and J lost 8 bases; unmatched junction nucleotides: 7.

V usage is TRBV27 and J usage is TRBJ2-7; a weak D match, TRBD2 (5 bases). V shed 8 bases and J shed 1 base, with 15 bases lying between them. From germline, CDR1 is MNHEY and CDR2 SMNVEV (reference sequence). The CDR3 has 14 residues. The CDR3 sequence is CASARDGGSYEQYV. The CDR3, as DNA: TGTGCCAGCGCTAGAGACGGAGGTTCCTACGAGCAGTACGTC.

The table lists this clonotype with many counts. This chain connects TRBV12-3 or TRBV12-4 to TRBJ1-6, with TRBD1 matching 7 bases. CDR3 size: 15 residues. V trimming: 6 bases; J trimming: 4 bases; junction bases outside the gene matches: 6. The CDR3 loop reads CASSPGTAYNSPLHF. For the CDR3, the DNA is TGTGCCAGCAGCCCCGGGACAGCTTATAATTCACCCCTCCACTTT.

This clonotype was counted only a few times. CDR3 nucleotide sequence: TGTGCCAGCACGACCCCAACTGGAGGGGTTAGGATTTCCTACAATGAGCAGTTCTTC. Its translation is CASTTPTGGVRISYNEQFF. The chain recombines TRBV28 with TRBJ2-1; D possibly corresponds to TRBD2 (6 bases). Germline CDR1 MDHEN, CDR2 SYDVKM. The CDR3 consists of 19 residues. V was clipped by 7 bases and J by 1 base, with 26 bases between them.

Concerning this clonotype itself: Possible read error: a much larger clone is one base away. DNA for the CDR3: TGCGCCAGCAGCTCAGGCACAGGGTGGTCGGCTGAAGCTTTCTTT. It codes for CASSSGTGWSAEAFF. The chain links TRBV5-1 to TRBJ1-1; possible D gene TRBD1, 6 bases. Germline CDR1 and CDR2: SGHRS and YFSETQ. The CDR3 loop spans 15 amino acids. The germline V and J ends were trimmed by 3 bases and 6 bases, with 18 bases remaining between them.

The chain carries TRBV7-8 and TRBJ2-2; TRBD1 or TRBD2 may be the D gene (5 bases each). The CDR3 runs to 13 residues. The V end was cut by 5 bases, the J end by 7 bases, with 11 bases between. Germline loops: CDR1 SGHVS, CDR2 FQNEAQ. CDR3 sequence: CASSPPGHGELFF. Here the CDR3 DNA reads TGTGCCAGCAGCCCCCCGGGGCACGGGGAGCTGTTTTTT.

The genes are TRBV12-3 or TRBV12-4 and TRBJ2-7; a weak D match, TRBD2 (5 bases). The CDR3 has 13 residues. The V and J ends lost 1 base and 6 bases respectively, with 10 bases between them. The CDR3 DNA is TGTGCCAGCAGTTTAGATGACTACGGCGAGCAGTACGTC. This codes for CASSLDDYGEQYV.

The CDR3 sequence is CASSFGEFTEAFF. CDR3 coding DNA: TGTGCCAGCAGTTTCGGGGAATTCACTGAAGCTTTCTTT. This rearrangement joins TRBV12-3 or TRBV12-4 to TRBJ1-1; D unresolved. This CDR3 is built from 13 residues. Trimming left V 3 bases short and J 4 bases short, with 9 bases between.

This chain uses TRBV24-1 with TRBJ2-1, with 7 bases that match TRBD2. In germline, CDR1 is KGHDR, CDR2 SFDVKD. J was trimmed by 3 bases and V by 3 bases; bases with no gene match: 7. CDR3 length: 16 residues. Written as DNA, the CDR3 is TGTGCCACCAGTGATCCAGCGGCTAGCGGCTACAATGAGCAGTTCTTC. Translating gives CATSDPAASGYNEQFF.